One sample yielded the 17 T cell receptor beta chains listed below, sequenced in a study of T cell changes during pregnancy in multiple sclerosis (dated by TCRdb to between 2018 and 2020). Libraries were constructed by the immunoSEQ multiplex PCR assay. The immuneACCESS repertoire file appears here via TCRdb, limited to in-frame rearrangements. These files lack a portion of the clones; in checked studies, under half of the deficit traces to unresolved V genes, and the cause of the others is not known. This sample holds 95,000 to 110,000 clones; under 95% were observed only once. The ten largest clones take up 0.78% of the sample. This material consisted of peripheral blood, taken in the third trimester of pregnancy. These TCRs come from a female donor in good health, enrolled as a control in a pregnancy study.

J is TRBJ2-7 and V is TRBV7-9; no firm D call. Germline-derived CDR1 and CDR2 are SEHNR and FQNEAQ (reference sequence). Trimming removed 2 bases from V and 1 base from J, with 18 bases in between. This CDR3 is 17 amino acids long. CDR3 nucleotide sequence: TGTGCCAGCAGCTTAACGGGTGAGGCTGGCGCTTCCTACGAGCAGTACTTC. Protein: CASSLTGEAGASYEQYF.

This clone was found once. V gene TRBV7-2 combines with J gene TRBJ1-3; D is ambiguous. The CDR3 covers 15 residues. V gave up 5 bases and J gave up 0 bases, with 11 bases separating them. Germline lookup yields CDR1 SGHTA and CDR2 FQGNSA. The CDR3 reads CASSPPPPSGNTIYF. CDR3 sequence (DNA): TGTGCCAGCAGCCCCCCTCCCCCCTCTGGAAACACCATATATTTT.

The rearrangement links TRBV19 to TRBJ2-3, with 8 bases fitting TRBD2. Germline loops: CDR1 LNHDA, CDR2 SQIVND (reference sequence). V trimming: 5 bases; J trimming: 8 bases; junction bases outside the gene matches: 15. The CDR3 totals 16 residues. CDR3 region: CASSSTAGGHSATQYF. In nucleotides, the CDR3 is TGTGCCAGTAGTTCCACCGCGGGGGGCCATTCAGCTACGCAGTATTTT.

This sequence joins TRBV7-9 and TRBJ1-6; D unclear. Looked up from germline, CDR1 is SEHNR and CDR2 is FQNEAQ (reference sequence). Trimming removed 0 bases from V and 6 bases from J, with 6 bases in between. CDR3 length equals 14 residues. DNA for the CDR3: TGTGCCAGCAGCTTAGCGGCCCTTAATTCACCCCTCCACTTT. Its translation is CASSLAALNSPLHF. The entire variable domain, with the rest obtained from reference TRBV7-9 and TRBJ1-6, is as follows: DTGVSQNPRHKITKRGQNVTFRCDPISEHNRLYWYRQTLGQGPEFLTYFQNEAQLEKSRLLSDRFSAERPKGSFSTLEIQRTEQGDSAMYLCASSLAALNSPLHFGNGTRLTVT.

This clone was seen a single time. The chain is built from TRBV9 and TRBJ2-1; 13 bases are shared with TRBD2. CDR3 size: 16 residues. Losses at the gene ends were 3 bases for V and 4 bases for J; bases not matched to a gene: 4. Germline V lookup: CDR1 SGDLS, CDR2 YYNGEE. The CDR3 region has the DNA TGTGCCAGCAGCGCGTGGACTAGCGGGGGATACAATGAGCAGTTCTTC. This encodes CASSAWTSGGYNEQFF.

The chain links TRBV7-2 to TRBJ2-6; 8 bases fit TRBD1. Germline CDR1 SGHTA, CDR2 FQGNSA. The CDR3 loop spans 16 amino acids. Trimming removed 5 bases from V and 5 bases from J; junction bases left unmatched: 8. The CDR3 nucleotides are TGTGCCAGCAGCCAAGAGACAGGGGAGCGGGCCAACGTCCTGACTTTC. Residues: CASSQETGERANVLTF.

Only a few counts were recorded for this clone. The chain links TRBV6-5 to TRBJ1-2; 12 nucleotides line up with TRBD1. The germline V gene encodes CDR1 MNHEY and CDR2 SVGAGI. V dropped 6 bases and J dropped 8; count of bases not matched to a gene: 7. This CDR3 region has 14 residues. The CDR3 here is CASSQDGTGGGYTF. The CDR3 DNA follows: TGTGCCAGCAGCCAAGATGGGACAGGGGGCGGCTACACCTTC.

DNA of the CDR3: TGTGCCAGCTCATTGGACAGGGGGCCCTACACTGAAGCTTTCTTT. It translates to CASSLDRGPYTEAFF. The chain combines TRBV18 with TRBJ1-1; the match to TRBD1 covers 11 bases. After removal of 5 bases from V and 3 bases from J, the junction contained 5 bases not matched to a gene. The CDR3 sequence is 15 residues long. Germline V gene lookup returns CDR1 KGHSH and CDR2 LQKENI.

This rearrangement joins TRBV29-1 to TRBJ1-2; a weak D match, TRBD1 (6 bases). Deletions cut 5 bases from V and 6 bases from J, with 16 bases between. The CDR3 extends over 13 amino acids. Germline CDR1 SQVTM, CDR2 ANQGSEA. CDR3 in amino acids: CSVPTGRRDGYTF. The CDR3 coding sequence is TGCAGCGTTCCGACAGGACGTCGGGATGGCTACACCTTC.

This chain connects TRBV30 to TRBJ2-7; perhaps TRBD2 as D (6 bases). The V end was cut by 0 bases, the J end by 10 bases, with 13 bases between. The CDR3 contains 12 residues. Germline CDR1 and CDR2: GTSNPN and SVGIG (reference sequence). The CDR3: CAWSVLRRDQYF. The CDR3 DNA reads TGTGCCTGGAGTGTACTGAGGAGGGATCAGTACTTC.

The chain couples TRBV21-1 to TRBJ1-6. TRBV21-1 is assigned pseudogene status. The CDR3 extends over 17 amino acids. The CDR3 bases are TGTGCCAGCAGCAAAACCGGGGAGCAGGAAAATAATTCACCCCTCCACTTT. It specifies CASSKTGEQENNSPLHF.

The chain combines TRBV7-2 with TRBJ2-5, with D possibly being TRBD1 (7 bases). The germline V gene has CDR1 SGHTA and CDR2 FQGNSA. CDR3 length: 16 amino acids. The ends were cut back, 4 bases at V and 1 base at J, with 16 bases in the middle. Here the CDR3 DNA reads TGTGCCAGCAGCTATCAGGGGGGTACCCTCCAAGAGACCCAGTACTTC. Translating it yields CASSYQGGTLQETQYF.

V gene TRBV7-2 combines with J gene TRBJ2-1; 10 nucleotides align to TRBD1. The germline V gene encodes CDR1 SGHTA and CDR2 FQGNSA. Trimming at V came to 5 bases and at J to 7 bases, leaving 11 bases not matched to a gene. CDR3 length equals 16 residues. CDR3 DNA sequence: TGTGCCAGCAGCATTATTTGGGGACAGGGGATGAATGAGCAGTTCTTC. This gives the protein CASSIIWGQGMNEQFF.

The rearrangement uses TRBV18 and TRBJ2-5; a weak D match, TRBD1 (6 bases). The CDR3 has 14 residues. Trimming removed 3 bases from V and 0 bases from J, with 8 bases in between. The germline gives CDR1 KGHSH, CDR2 LQKENI. CDR3 nucleotides: TGTGCCAGCTCACCGACAGGCCACCAAGAGACCCAGTACTTC. Its protein product is CASSPTGHQETQYF.

The chain links TRBV27 to TRBJ2-5; 12 nucleotides match TRBD2. The germline V gene encodes CDR1 MNHEY and CDR2 SMNVEV (reference sequence). CDR3 size: 18 residues. The ends lost 3 bases at V and 5 bases at J; junction bases unmatched: 13. The chain's CDR3 is CASSLRPPLAGGWETQYF. In nucleotides, the CDR3 is TGTGCCAGCAGTTTGCGGCCCCCCCTAGCGGGGGGGTGGGAGACCCAGTACTTC.

The rearrangement uses TRBV5-6 and TRBJ1-2; perhaps TRBD1 as D (6 bases). Germline V gene sequence: CDR1 SGHDT, CDR2 YYEEEE. This CDR3 region has 14 residues. The germline V and J ends were trimmed by 4 bases and 5 bases, with 15 bases remaining between them. Written as DNA, the CDR3 is TGTGCCAGCAGCCGGGGGGCCCTAACGTATGGCTACACCTTC. Translation: CASSRGALTYGYTF.

The V gene is TRBV5-6, the J gene TRBJ1-2, with 8 positions matching TRBD1. The V gene end was trimmed by 2 bases and the J gene end by 7 bases; junction bases not matched to a gene: 4. CDR3 length: 13 residues. Per germline, CDR1 SGHDT and CDR2 YYEEEE. The CDR3, as DNA: TGTGCCAGCAGCTTAAAACAGGGGGGTGGCTACACCTTC. Amino acid sequence: CASSLKQGGGYTF.